The clone carrying this T cell receptor (beta chain) was detected only once. Its specificity is unknown. The entry originates in a study of cytomegalovirus exposure and HLA in healthy donors. Study at large: Most donors, about 82% of a few hundred genotyped, fell in the Caucasian-associated ancestry cluster.

PCR used 60 Vbeta primers and 13 Jbeta primers. Assay: immunoSEQ multiplex PCR; the TCRdb copy retains only in-frame clones and omits some. The repertoire holds about 200,000 clones, with approximately 78% as singletons. In germline, CDR1 is SNHLY, CDR2 FYNNEI. V lost 6 bases and J lost 2; bases outside the gene matches: 10. This CDR3 has 17 residues. General observations from the study: Reports credit the classifier with highly specific, highly sensitive diagnosis of cytomegalovirus status.

The sample comprised PBMCs. V and J are TRBV2 and TRBJ2-6, with 7 bases identical to TRBD2. This receptor was taken from a woman aged 45-60 years in good health and CMV-seropositive. DNA for the CDR3: TGTGCCAGCAGCGATCGAACGGCGGGAGCTGGGGCCAACGTCCTGACTTTC. Translation gives CASSDRTAGAGANVLTF.